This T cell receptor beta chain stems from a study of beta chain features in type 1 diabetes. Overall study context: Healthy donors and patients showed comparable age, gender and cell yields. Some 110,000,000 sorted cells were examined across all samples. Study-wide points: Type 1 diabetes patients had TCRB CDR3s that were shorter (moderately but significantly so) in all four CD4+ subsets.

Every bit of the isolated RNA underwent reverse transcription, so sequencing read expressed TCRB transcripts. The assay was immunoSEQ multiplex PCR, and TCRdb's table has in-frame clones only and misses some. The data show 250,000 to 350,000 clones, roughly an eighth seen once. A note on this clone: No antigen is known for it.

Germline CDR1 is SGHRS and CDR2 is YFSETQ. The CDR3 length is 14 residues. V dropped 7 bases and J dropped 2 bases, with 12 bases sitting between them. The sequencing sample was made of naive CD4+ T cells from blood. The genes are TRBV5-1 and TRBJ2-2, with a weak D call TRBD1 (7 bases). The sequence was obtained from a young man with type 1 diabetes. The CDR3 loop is CASAGQQNTGELFF. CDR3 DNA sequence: TGCGCCAGCGCGGGACAGCAAAACACCGGGGAGCTGTTTTTT.